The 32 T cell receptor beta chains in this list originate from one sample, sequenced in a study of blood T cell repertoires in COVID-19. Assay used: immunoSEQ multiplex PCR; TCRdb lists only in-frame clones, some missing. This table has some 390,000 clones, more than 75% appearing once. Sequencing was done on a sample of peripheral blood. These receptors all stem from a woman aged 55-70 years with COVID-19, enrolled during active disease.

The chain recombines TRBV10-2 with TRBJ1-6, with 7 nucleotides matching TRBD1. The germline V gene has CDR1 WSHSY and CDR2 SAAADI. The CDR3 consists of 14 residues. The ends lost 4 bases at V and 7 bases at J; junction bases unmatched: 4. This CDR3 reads CASSVSGQNSPLHF. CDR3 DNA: TGCGCCAGCAGTGTTTCGGGACAGAATTCACCCCTCCACTTT.

The CDR3 reads CASRDPFRGGEVDTQYF. CDR3 nucleotides: TGCGCCAGCAGGGACCCCTTCCGGGGGGGGGAGGTAGATACGCAGTATTTT. The chain links TRBV10-2 to TRBJ2-3; 8 bases align to TRBD2. J was trimmed by 5 bases and V by 6 bases; bases with no gene match: 16. CDR1 is WSHSY and CDR2 is SAAADI in the germline V gene. The CDR3 extends over 17 amino acids.

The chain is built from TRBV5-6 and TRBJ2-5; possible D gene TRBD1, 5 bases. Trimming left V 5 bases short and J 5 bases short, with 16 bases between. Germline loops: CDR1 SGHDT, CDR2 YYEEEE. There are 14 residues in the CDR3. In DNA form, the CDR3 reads TGTGCCAGCAGACGAACTGGTCCAGGGGAGACCCAGTACTTC. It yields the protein CASRRTGPGETQYF.

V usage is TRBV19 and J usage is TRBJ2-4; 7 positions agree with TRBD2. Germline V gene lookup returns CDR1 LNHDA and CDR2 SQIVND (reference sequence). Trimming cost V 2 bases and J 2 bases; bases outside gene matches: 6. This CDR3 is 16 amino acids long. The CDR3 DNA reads TGTGCCAGTAGTATATCTGGCGGGGGATCCAAAAACATTCAGTACTTC. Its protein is CASSISGGGSKNIQYF.

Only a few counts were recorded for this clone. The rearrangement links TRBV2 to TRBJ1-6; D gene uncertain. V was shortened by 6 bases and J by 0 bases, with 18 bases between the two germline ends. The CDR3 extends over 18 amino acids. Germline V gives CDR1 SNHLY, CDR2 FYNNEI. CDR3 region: CASRTLEGWGSYNSPLHF. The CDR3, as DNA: TGTGCCAGCAGGACCCTCGAGGGATGGGGCTCCTATAATTCACCCCTCCACTTT. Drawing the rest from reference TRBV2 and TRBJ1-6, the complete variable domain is EPEVTQTPSHQVTQMGQEVILRCVPISNHLYFYWYRQILGQKVEFLVSFYNNEISEKSEIFDDQFSVERPDGSNFTLKIRSTKLEDSAMYFCASRTLEGWGSYNSPLHFGNGTRLTVT.

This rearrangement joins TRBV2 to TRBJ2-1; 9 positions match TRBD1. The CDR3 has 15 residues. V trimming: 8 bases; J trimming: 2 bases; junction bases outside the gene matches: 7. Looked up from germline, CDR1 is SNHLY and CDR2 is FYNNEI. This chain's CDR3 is CASVGQGLAYNEQFF. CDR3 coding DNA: TGTGCCAGCGTTGGACAGGGGTTAGCCTACAATGAGCAGTTCTTC.

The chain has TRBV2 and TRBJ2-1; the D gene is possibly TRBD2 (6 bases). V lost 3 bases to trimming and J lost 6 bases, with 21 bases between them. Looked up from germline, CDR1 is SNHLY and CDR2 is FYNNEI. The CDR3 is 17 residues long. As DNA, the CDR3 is TGTGCCAGCAGTGACTGGCGGGACCTGCTAGCCGGCAATGAGCAGTTCTTC. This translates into CASSDWRDLLAGNEQFF.

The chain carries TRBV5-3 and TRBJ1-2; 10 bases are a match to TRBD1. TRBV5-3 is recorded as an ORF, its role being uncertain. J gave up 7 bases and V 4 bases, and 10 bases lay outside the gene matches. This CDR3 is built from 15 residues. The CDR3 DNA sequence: TGTGCCAGAAGCGATTGGACAGGGGGTAAGTTTGGCTACACCTTC. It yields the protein CARSDWTGGKFGYTF.

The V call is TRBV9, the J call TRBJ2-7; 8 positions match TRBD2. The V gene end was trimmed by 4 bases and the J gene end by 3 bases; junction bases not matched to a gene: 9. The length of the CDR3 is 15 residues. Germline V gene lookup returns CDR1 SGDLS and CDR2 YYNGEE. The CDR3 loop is CASSPMASGYYEQYF. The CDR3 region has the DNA TGTGCCAGCAGCCCCATGGCTAGCGGGTACTACGAGCAGTACTTC.

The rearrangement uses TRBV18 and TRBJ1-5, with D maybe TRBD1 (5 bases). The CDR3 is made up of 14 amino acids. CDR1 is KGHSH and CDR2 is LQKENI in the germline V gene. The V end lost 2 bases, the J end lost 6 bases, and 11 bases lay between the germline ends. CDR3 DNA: TGTGCCAGCTCACCAGCTCATCAGGGTCAGCCCCAGCATTTT. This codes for CASSPAHQGQPQHF.

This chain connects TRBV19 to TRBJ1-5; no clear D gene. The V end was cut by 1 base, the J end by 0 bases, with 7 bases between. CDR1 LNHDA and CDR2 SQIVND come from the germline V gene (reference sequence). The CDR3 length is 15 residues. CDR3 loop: CASSIAQVSNQPQHF. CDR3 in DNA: TGTGCCAGTAGTATAGCTCAGGTTAGCAATCAGCCCCAGCATTTT. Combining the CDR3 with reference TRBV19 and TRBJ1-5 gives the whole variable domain DGGITQSPKYLFRKEGQNVTLSCEQNLNHDAMYWYRQDPGQGLRLIYYSQIVNDFQKGDIAEGYSVSREKKESFPLTVTSAQKNPTAFYLCASSIAQVSNQPQHFGDGTRLSIL.

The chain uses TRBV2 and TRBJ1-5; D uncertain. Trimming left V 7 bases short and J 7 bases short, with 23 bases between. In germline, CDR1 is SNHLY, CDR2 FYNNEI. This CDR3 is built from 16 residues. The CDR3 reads CASMADRPPMGQPQHF. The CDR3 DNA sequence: TGTGCCAGCATGGCTGATAGACCACCAATGGGCCAGCCCCAGCATTTT.

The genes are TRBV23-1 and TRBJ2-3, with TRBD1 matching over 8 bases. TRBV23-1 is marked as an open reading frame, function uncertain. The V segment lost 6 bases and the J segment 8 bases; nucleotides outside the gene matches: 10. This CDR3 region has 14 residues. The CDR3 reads CASSLVQGDSTQYF. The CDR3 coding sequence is TGCGCCAGCAGCCTGGTACAGGGGGACTCTACGCAGTATTTT.

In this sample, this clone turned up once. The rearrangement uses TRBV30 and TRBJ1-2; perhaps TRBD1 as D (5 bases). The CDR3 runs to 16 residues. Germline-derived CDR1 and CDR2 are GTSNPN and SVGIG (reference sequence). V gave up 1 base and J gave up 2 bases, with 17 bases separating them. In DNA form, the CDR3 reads TGTGCCTGGAGTGATTTTCAGGGTCTCGGAAACTATGGCTACACCTTC. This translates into CAWSDFQGLGNYGYTF.

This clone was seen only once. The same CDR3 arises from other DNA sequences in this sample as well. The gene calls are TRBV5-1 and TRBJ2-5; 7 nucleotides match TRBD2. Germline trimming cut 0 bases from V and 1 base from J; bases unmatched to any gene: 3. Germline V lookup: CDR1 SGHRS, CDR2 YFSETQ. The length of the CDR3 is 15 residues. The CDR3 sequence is CASSLGASGQETQYF. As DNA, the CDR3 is TGCGCCAGCAGCTTGGGGGCTAGCGGCCAAGAGACCCAGTACTTC.

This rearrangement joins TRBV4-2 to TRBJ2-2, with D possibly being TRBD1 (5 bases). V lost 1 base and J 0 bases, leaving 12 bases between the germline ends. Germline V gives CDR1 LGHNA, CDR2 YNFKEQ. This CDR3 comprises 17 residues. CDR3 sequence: CASSQGFETANTGELFF. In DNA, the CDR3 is TGTGCCAGCAGCCAAGGGTTTGAGACAGCGAACACCGGGGAGCTGTTTTTT.

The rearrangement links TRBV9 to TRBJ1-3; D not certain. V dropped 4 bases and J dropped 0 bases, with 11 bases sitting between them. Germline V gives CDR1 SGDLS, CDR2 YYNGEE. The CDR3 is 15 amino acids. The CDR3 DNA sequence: TGTGCCAGCAGCTCCACTTTGAGCTCTGGAAACACCATATATTTT. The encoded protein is CASSSTLSSGNTIYF.

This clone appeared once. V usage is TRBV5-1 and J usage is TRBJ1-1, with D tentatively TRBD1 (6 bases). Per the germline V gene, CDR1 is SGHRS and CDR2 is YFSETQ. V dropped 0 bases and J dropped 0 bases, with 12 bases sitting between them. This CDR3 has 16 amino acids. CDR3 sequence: CASSLEAGEMNTEAFF. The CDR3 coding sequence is TGCGCCAGCAGCTTGGAGGCAGGGGAGATGAACACTGAAGCTTTCTTT. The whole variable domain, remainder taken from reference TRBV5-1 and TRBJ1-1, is KAGVTQTPRYLIKTRGQQVTLSCSPISGHRSVSWYQQTPGQGLQFLFEYFSETQRNKGNFPGRFSGRQFSNSRSEMNVSTLELGDSALYLCASSLEAGEMNTEAFFGQGTRLTVV.

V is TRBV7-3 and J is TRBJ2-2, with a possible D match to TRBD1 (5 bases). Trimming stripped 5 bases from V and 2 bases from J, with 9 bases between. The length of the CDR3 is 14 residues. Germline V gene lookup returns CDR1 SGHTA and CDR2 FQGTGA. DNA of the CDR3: TGTGCCAGCAGCCCGACAGTTAACACCGGGGAGCTGTTTTTT. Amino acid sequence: CASSPTVNTGELFF. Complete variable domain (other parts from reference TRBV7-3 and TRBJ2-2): GAGVSQTPSNKVTEKGKYVELRCDPISGHTALYWYRQSLGQGPEFLIYFQGTGAADDSGLPNDRFFAVRPEGSVSTLKIQRTERGDSAVYLCASSPTVNTGELFFGEGSRLTVL.

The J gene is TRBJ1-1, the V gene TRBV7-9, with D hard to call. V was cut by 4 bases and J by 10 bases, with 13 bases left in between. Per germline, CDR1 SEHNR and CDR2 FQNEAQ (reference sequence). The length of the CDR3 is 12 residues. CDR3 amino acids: CASSYSGATAFF. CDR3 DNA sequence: TGTGCCAGCAGCTACAGCGGAGCTACAGCTTTCTTT.

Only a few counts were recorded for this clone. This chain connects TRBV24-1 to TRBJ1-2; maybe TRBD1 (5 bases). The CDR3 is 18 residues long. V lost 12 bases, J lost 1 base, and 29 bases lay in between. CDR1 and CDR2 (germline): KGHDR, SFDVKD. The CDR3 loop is CAALFLSDKLLFNYGYTF. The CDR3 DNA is TGTGCCGCGTTGTTCTTATCGGACAAACTTCTCTTTAACTATGGCTACACCTTC.

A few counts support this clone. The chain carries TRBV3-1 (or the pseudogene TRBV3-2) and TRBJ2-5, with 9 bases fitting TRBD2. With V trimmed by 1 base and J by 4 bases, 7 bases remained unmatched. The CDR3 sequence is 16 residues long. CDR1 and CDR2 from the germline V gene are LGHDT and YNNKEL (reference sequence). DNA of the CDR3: TGTGCCAGCAGCCAAGGTGTCCTAGCGGGGCGAGAGACCCAGTACTTC. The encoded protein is CASSQGVLAGRETQYF.

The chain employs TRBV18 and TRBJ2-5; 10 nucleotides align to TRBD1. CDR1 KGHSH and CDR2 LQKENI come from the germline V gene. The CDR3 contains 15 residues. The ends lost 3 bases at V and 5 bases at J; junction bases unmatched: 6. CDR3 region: CASSPLVTGGETQYF. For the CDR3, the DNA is TGTGCCAGCTCACCTCTAGTGACAGGGGGCGAGACCCAGTACTTC.

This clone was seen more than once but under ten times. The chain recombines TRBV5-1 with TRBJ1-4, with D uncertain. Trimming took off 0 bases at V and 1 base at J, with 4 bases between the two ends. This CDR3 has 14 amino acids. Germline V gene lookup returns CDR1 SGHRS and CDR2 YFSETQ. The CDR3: CASSLAGTNEKLFF. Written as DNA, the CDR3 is TGCGCCAGCAGCTTGGCAGGAACTAATGAAAAACTGTTTTTT.

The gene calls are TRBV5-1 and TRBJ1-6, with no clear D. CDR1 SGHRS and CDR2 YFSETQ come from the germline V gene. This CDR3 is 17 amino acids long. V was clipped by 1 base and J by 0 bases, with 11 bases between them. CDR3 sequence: CASSLSGLNSYNSPLHF. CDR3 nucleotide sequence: TGCGCCAGCAGCTTGAGCGGTCTTAACTCCTATAATTCACCCCTCCACTTT.

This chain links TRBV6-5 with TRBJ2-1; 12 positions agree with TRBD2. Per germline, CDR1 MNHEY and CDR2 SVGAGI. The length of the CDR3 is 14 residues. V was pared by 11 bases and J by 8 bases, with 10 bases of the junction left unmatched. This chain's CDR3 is CASRLAGGIYEQFF. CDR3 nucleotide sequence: TGTGCCTCCAGGCTAGCGGGGGGGATATATGAGCAGTTCTTC.

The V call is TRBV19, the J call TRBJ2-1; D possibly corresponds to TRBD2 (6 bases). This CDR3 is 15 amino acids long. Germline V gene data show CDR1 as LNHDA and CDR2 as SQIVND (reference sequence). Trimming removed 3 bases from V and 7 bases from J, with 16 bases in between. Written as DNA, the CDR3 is TGTGCCAGTAGTATTCGCGGGGAGCTCGAGAATGAGCAGTTCTTC. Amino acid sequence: CASSIRGELENEQFF.

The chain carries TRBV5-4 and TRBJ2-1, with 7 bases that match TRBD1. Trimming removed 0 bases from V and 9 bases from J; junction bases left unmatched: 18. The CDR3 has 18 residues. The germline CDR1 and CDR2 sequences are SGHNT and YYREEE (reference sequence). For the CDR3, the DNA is TGTGCCAGCAGCTTGGGGGGATATGGACAGGACAGTGTTTCTGAGCAGTTCTTC. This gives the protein CASSLGGYGQDSVSEQFF.

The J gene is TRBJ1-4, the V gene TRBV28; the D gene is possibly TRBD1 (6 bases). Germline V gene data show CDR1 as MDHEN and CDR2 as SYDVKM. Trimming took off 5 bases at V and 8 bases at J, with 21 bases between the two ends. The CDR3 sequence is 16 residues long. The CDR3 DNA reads TGTGCCAGCAGTACGCTGGACAGAGGAATAGGGGAAAAACTGTTTTTT. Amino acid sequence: CASSTLDRGIGEKLFF. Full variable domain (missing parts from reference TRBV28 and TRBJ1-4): DVKVTQSSRYLVKRTGEKVFLECVQDMDHENMFWYRQDPGLGLRLIYFSYDVKMKEKGDIPEGYSVSREKKERFSLILESASTNQTSMYLCASSTLDRGIGEKLFFGSGTQLSVL.

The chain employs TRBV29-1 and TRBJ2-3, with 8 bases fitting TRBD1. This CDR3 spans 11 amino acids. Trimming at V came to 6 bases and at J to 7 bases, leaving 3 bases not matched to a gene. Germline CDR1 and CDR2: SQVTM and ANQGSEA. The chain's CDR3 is CSVDRGNTQYF. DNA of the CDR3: TGCAGCGTCGACAGGGGAAATACGCAGTATTTT.

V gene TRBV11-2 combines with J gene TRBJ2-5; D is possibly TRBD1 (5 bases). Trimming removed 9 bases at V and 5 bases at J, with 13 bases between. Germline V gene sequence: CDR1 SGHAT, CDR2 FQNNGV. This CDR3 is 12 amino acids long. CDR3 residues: CASWGFEETQYF. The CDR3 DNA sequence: TGTGCCAGTTGGGGCTTTGAGGAGACCCAGTACTTC.

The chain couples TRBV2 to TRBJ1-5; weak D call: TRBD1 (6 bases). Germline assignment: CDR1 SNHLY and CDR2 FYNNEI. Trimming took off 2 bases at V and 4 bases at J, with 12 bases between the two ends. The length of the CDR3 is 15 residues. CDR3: CASSELTGRNQPQHF. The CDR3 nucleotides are TGTGCCAGCAGTGAACTGACAGGTCGAAATCAGCCCCAGCATTTT.